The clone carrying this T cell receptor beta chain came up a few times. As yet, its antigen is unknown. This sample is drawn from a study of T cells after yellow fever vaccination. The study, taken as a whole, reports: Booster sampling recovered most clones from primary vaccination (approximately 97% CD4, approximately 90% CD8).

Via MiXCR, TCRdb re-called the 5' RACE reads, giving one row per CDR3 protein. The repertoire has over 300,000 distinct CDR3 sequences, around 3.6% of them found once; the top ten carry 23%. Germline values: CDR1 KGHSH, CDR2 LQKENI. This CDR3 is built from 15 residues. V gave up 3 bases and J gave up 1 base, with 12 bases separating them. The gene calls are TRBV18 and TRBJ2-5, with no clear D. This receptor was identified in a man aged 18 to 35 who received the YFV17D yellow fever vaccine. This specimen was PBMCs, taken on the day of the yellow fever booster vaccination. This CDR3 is CASSPVASFQETQYF. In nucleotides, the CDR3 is TGTGCCAGCTCACCGGTTGCCAGCTTCCAAGAGACCCAGTACTTC.